Listed here are 2 T cell receptor beta chains from one sample, sequenced in a study of post-analysis software for immune sequencing data. Researchers reported that TCR beta cDNA libraries carried unique molecular identifiers. MiXCR was run by TCRdb on the PCR reads, yielding one entry per CDR3 protein. This table has 820,000 or so distinct CDR3 sequences, about 50% appearing once. These receptors' antigens are unknown. General study results and limits: Several TRBV segments were more frequent in patients than controls; TRBV5-6, TRBV5-1 and TRBV20-1 belonged to this group.

The sequenced sample was blood. The receptors were sampled from a girl aged 5-17 years with multiple sclerosis.

This clonotype was found a few times. The chain combines TRBV7-9 with TRBJ2-7; the match to TRBD2 covers 16 bases. The CDR3 has 17 residues. V was pared by 5 bases and J by 5 bases, with 9 bases of the junction left unmatched. The germline V gene has CDR1 SEHNR and CDR2 FQNEAQ (reference sequence). This CDR3 is CASSQGLAGGSTHEQYF. In nucleotides, the CDR3 is TGTGCCAGCAGCCAGGGACTAGCGGGAGGGTCCACCCACGAGCAGTACTTC. Full variable domain (missing parts from reference TRBV7-9 and TRBJ2-7): DTGVSQNPRHKITKRGQNVTFRCDPISEHNRLYWYRQTLGQGPEFLTYFQNEAQLEKSRLLSDRFSAERPKGSFSTLEIQRTEQGDSAMYLCASSQGLAGGSTHEQYFGPGTRLTVT.

This clonotype was counted between two and nine times. The chain links TRBV7-3 to TRBJ1-1; maybe TRBD1 (6 bases). The CDR3 runs to 14 residues. Trimming cost V 1 base and J 6 bases, with 12 bases left between them. Germline V gives CDR1 SGHTA, CDR2 FQGTGA. This CDR3 is CASSLSGRGAEAFF. In nucleotides, the CDR3 is TGTGCCAGCAGCTTAAGTGGGAGGGGGGCTGAAGCTTTCTTT.